This TCR beta chain was sequenced during a study of blood T cell repertoires in COVID-19. Overall study: Specimens from acute and convalescent COVID-19 originated in the United States, Italy and Spain. T cells, B-cell-depleted T cells, or PBMCs provided the cDNA or gDNA that served as material.

As originally analysed: It was from reference gene primer amplification that nucleated cell counts were estimated. This table comes from immunoSEQ multiplex PCR, and its TCRdb copy is limited to in-frame clones, with some not included. V, J and clone size are taken as reported in that table, and D and trimming were inferred from the DNA itself. This repertoire shows 250,000 to 300,000 clones, around four fifths found once; its top ten account for about 4.5%. Sequenced input: peripheral blood. This receptor was taken from a man between 60 and 70 years old who had recovered from COVID-19.

The CDR3 region is CASTKLPRDEQFF. DNA of the CDR3: TGTGCCAGCACCAAACTCCCCCGAGATGAGCAGTTCTTC. This chain connects TRBV6-5 to TRBJ2-1; no reliable D call. Deletions cut 7 bases from V and 8 bases from J, with 15 bases between. This CDR3 region has 13 residues. Per germline, CDR1 MNHEY and CDR2 SVGAGI.